The rows below give T cell receptor beta chains drawn from one sample of a study of OX40 agonist ivuxolimab in advanced cancers. Method: immunoSEQ multiplex PCR; TCRdb's copy keeps in-frame clones and lacks some. The data show more than 55,000 clones, around 86% seen once. Sequenced here: CD4+ or CD8+ T cells sorted from blood, sampled in a trial of the OX40 agonist ivuxolimab. These TCRs come from an adult with an advanced solid tumor such as melanoma, head and neck, liver or kidney cancer. Both conserved end residues are part of each CDR3. Fields, in order: V gene, clone size, D gene, J gene, CDR3 protein, CDR3 DNA. The D gene is left open where the match is weak. The size field is filled for only some rows; it gives once, few, many or a size class.

TRBV7-3,NA,NA,TRBJ1-1,CASREYTGTEAFF,TGTGCCAGCAGAGAATATACAGGGACAGAAGCTTTCTTT
TRBV18,NA,TRBD1,TRBJ2-6,CASSPRQGASGANVLTF,TGTGCCAGCTCACCCAGACAGGGGGCATCTGGGGCCAACGTCCTGACTTTC
TRBV7-9,once,NA,TRBJ1-1,CASSLARGGLTEAFF,TGTGCCAGCAGCTTAGCGCGTGGGGGGCTGACTGAAGCTTTCTTT
TRBV2,NA,TRBD1,TRBJ1-5,CASSERQGSVQPQHF,TGTGCCAGCAGTGAGAGACAGGGGTCGGTACAGCCCCAGCATTTT
TRBV6-5,NA,TRBD1,TRBJ2-7,CASSPGQTFYEQYF,TGTGCCAGCAGCCCGGGACAGACCTTTTACGAGCAGTACTTC
TRBV11-3,NA,NA,TRBJ1-6,CASSYRGTDNSPLHF,TGTGCCAGCAGCTACCGAGGGACCGATAATTCACCCCTCCACTTT
TRBV6-1,once,NA,TRBJ1-4,CASSGGIGRDEKLFF,TGTGCCAGCAGTGGGGGGATAGGCAGAGATGAAAAACTGTTTTTT
TRBV5-1,NA,NA,TRBJ1-2,CASSTTTDGYTF,TGCGCCAGCAGCACTACGACTGACGGCTACACCTTC
TRBV6-6,NA,NA,TRBJ1-5,CASCHEGQPQHF,TGTGCCAGCTGCCACGAGGGTCAGCCCCAGCATTTT
TRBV18,NA,TRBD1,TRBJ2-3,CASSPPNRGGTDTQYF,TGTGCCAGCTCACCACCGAACAGGGGCGGCACAGATACGCAGTATTTT
TRBV5-1,NA,NA,TRBJ2-7,CASSFNPWDSSWEEQYF,TGCGCCAGCAGCTTCAACCCGTGGGACTCATCTTGGGAAGAGCAGTACTTC
TRBV4-1,NA,NA,TRBJ1-5,CASSQDVGGQPQHF,TGCGCCAGCAGCCAAGACGTGGGGGGTCAGCCCCAGCATTTT
TRBV6-5,NA,NA,TRBJ1-4,CASSSPAGTSNEKLFF,TGTGCCAGCAGTTCTCCAGCAGGGACTAGTAATGAAAAACTGTTTTTT
TRBV2,NA,TRBD1,TRBJ1-1,CASQDRDTEAFF,TGTGCCAGCCAGGACAGGGACACTGAAGCTTTCTTT
TRBV7-2,NA,NA,TRBJ2-7,CASSPTDSSYVQYF,TGTGCCAGCAGCCCGACCGACTCTTCCTACGTGCAGTACTTC
TRBV7-2,NA,NA,TRBJ1-4,CASSLTAQMEKLFF,TGTGCCAGCAGCTTAACGGCCCAGATGGAAAAACTGTTTTTT
TRBV10-3,NA,NA,TRBJ1-5,CAISESVRLGQPQHF,TGTGCCATCAGTGAGTCGGTCAGGCTGGGTCAGCCCCAGCATTTT
TRBV29-1,few,NA,TRBJ1-1,CSVNTDLAFF,TGCAGCGTTAATACGGACCTGGCTTTCTTT
TRBV5-8,NA,NA,TRBJ2-1,CASSGSSYNEQFF,TGTGCCAGCAGCGGGAGCTCCTACAATGAGCAGTTCTTC
TRBV11-1,NA,TRBD2,TRBJ2-1,CASGSGGSYNEQFF,TGTGCCAGCGGCAGCGGGGGCTCCTACAATGAGCAGTTCTTC
TRBV28,once,NA,TRBJ1-2,CASSPPSRQSGYTF,TGTGCCAGCAGTCCTCCTTCGCGACAAAGCGGCTACACCTTC
TRBV29-1,NA,NA,TRBJ2-3,CSVEENSGSTDTQYF,TGCAGCGTTGAAGAGAATAGCGGCTCCACAGATACGCAGTATTTT